The present entry profiles one T cell receptor beta chain with its context. TCRdb's copy holds only in-frame clones and misses some; the assay was immunoSEQ multiplex PCR. In the table there are about 120,000 clones, about 91% of which are singletons. This specimen belongs to a study of control samples from healthy donors and cancer patients. Germline-derived CDR1 and CDR2 are KGHSH and LQKENI. V was cut by 4 bases and J by 7 bases, with 14 bases left in between. This CDR3 is 13 amino acids long. This sequence was found in a man aged 35-49 years in good health. The rearrangement links TRBV18 to TRBJ2-7; D perhaps matches TRBD2 (6 bases). Sequenced input: blood. The CDR3 loop is CASSQGTLGEQYF. CDR3 nucleotide sequence: TGTGCCAGCTCACAAGGGACTCTTGGGGAGCAGTACTTC.